The T cell receptor beta chain described here comes from a study of shared clonotypes between healthy human individuals. Donors had no recently reported acute infections or vaccinations and were HIV-negative. Tens of millions of PBMCs served as the genomic DNA source for unsorted samples. The assay was immunoSEQ multiplex PCR, and TCRdb's table has in-frame clones only and misses some. The sample holds about 500,000 clones, more than 70% seen once. The ends were cut back, 3 bases at V and 4 bases at J, with 13 bases in the middle. This CDR3 comprises 14 residues. CDR1 SGHDT and CDR2 YYEEEE come from the germline V gene.

The TCR sequence derives from a middle-aged woman in good health. Some clones in this sample may be carry-over from other donors' samples. The J gene is TRBJ1-2, the V gene TRBV5-6; the D gene is possibly TRBD1 (5 bases). Sequenced sample: PBMCs. This chain's CDR3 is CASSSSGPGYGYTF. Written as DNA, the CDR3 is TGTGCCAGCAGCTCGTCGGGGCCCGGCTATGGCTACACCTTC.